Below, 16 T cell receptor beta chains from the same sample are listed, as sequenced in a study of technical replicates of blood from four donors. Produced via immunoSEQ multiplex PCR; TCRdb's table is partial and in-frame only. The sample yields under 95,000 clones, 91% seen once. The sample comprised T cells isolated from PBMCs. The receptor source for this set is a human donor in good health. Some clones in this sample may be carry-over from other donors' samples.

The count of this clone is one. The chain links TRBV2 to TRBJ1-4; D is undetermined. Looked up from germline, CDR1 is SNHLY and CDR2 is FYNNEI. The CDR3 consists of 13 residues. V lost 6 bases and J 5 bases, leaving 10 bases between the germline ends. The CDR3: CASRAYVNEKLFF. CDR3 DNA: TGTGCCAGCAGGGCTTACGTAAATGAAAAACTGTTTTTT.

A single count supports this clone. CDR3 loop: CASSLAGNEKLFF. In DNA, the CDR3 is TGTGCCAGCAGCTTGGCAGGGAATGAAAAACTGTTTTTT. V gene TRBV5-4 combines with J gene TRBJ1-4; D possibly corresponds to TRBD1 (5 bases). The V and J ends lost 0 bases and 5 bases respectively, with 5 bases between them. The CDR3 contains 13 residues. The V gene's germline CDR1 is SGHNT and CDR2 YYREEE (reference sequence).

The chain links TRBV4-1 to TRBJ2-7; 7 nucleotides align to TRBD2. The CDR3 length is 15 residues. Looked up from germline, CDR1 is MGHRA and CDR2 is YSYEKL. The V segment lost 5 bases and the J segment 6 bases; nucleotides outside the gene matches: 13. Written as DNA, the CDR3 is TGCGCCAGCAGCTCACCTCCTGGGGACTATTCCGAGCAGTACTTC. This gives the protein CASSSPPGDYSEQYF.

V gene TRBV7-9 combines with J gene TRBJ1-1, with D possibly TRBD1 on 5 matching bases. V was pared by 1 base and J by 7 bases, with 10 bases between. CDR3 length: 13 amino acids. The V gene's germline CDR1 is SEHNR and CDR2 FQNEAQ (reference sequence). CDR3 sequence (DNA): TGTGCCAGCAGCTTAGTAGGGGAAGGTGAAGCTTTCTTT. Translated, it gives CASSLVGEGEAFF.

The chain combines TRBV2 with TRBJ2-7, with TRBD2 matching over 10 bases. CDR3 length: 15 amino acids. After removal of 0 bases from V and 6 bases from J, the junction contained 5 bases not matched to a gene. Germline V gene data show CDR1 as SNHLY and CDR2 as FYNNEI. This CDR3 reads CASSEAASGSAEQYF. The DNA of the CDR3 is TGTGCCAGCAGTGAAGCGGCTAGCGGGAGTGCCGAGCAGTACTTC.

The genes are TRBV4-1 and TRBJ1-2; D remains unclear. Germline values: CDR1 MGHRA, CDR2 YSYEKL. CDR3 size: 16 residues. Trimming took 2 bases from V and 2 from J, leaving 15 bases between them. CDR3 sequence: CASSQFVPGVNYGYTF. In DNA, the CDR3 is TGCGCCAGCAGCCAATTCGTTCCCGGTGTGAACTATGGCTACACCTTC.

The chain is built from TRBV27 and TRBJ2-7; no definite D call. The germline V gene has CDR1 MNHEY and CDR2 SMNVEV (reference sequence). The CDR3 spans 13 residues. V lost 4 bases, J lost 0 bases, and 7 bases lay in between. The CDR3 region has the DNA TGTGCCAGCAGTTCGAGTTCCTCCTACGAGCAGTACTTC. This encodes CASSSSSSYEQYF.

As concerns this clone: A read error may produce the germline difference seen at one junction end. In DNA, the CDR3 is TGTGTCAGCAGGTCGGACGGGGGGCTGAACACTGAAGCTTTCTTT. It yields the protein CVSRSDGGLNTEAFF. The genes are TRBV11-3 and TRBJ1-1; tentative D call: TRBD1 (6 bases). The CDR3 length is 15 residues. The germline V gene encodes CDR1 SGHNT and CDR2 YENEEA.

This chain uses TRBV29-1 with TRBJ1-1; TRBD1 matches 8 bases. Per germline, CDR1 SQVTM and CDR2 ANQGSEA. The CDR3 runs to 12 residues. The J segment lost 3 bases and the V segment lost 6 bases, leaving 3 bases of the junction unmatched. The CDR3 loop reads CSVRTGYTEAFF. The CDR3 DNA reads TGCAGCGTGCGGACAGGGTACACTGAAGCTTTCTTT.

V usage is TRBV28 and J usage is TRBJ1-1; D unclear. The V gene's germline CDR1 is MDHEN and CDR2 SYDVKM. The CDR3 totals 14 residues. Deletions cut 5 bases from V and 1 base from J, with 11 bases between. The CDR3 nucleotides read TGTGCCAGCAGTCCCCCGACGGGGAACACTGAAGCTTTCTTT. Translated, it gives CASSPPTGNTEAFF.

The chain combines TRBV5-6 with TRBJ1-1; 7 bases map to TRBD1. Trimming removed 3 bases from V and 1 base from J; junction bases left unmatched: 9. Germline assignment: CDR1 SGHDT and CDR2 YYEEEE. CDR3 length equals 16 residues. The DNA of the CDR3 is TGTGCCAGCAGCTCCCTCCGGGGGACAGAGAACACTGAAGCTTTCTTT. Protein: CASSSLRGTENTEAFF.

The rearrangement joins TRBV6-5 to TRBJ1-4; 7 nucleotides align to TRBD1. J was trimmed by 4 bases and V by 5 bases; bases with no gene match: 7. This CDR3 has 15 amino acids. Germline assignment: CDR1 MNHEY and CDR2 SVGAGI. This CDR3 reads CASSAPGQRNEKLFF. In DNA form, the CDR3 reads TGTGCCAGCAGTGCTCCGGGACAGCGTAATGAAAAACTGTTTTTT.

This clone has just one count. The rearrangement uses TRBV6-6 and TRBJ2-5, with TRBD2 matching 8 bases. The CDR3 covers 15 residues. Per the germline V gene, CDR1 is MNHNY and CDR2 is SVGAGI (reference sequence). Trimming cost V 8 bases and J 4 bases; bases outside gene matches: 12. The CDR3 spells CASLLGGDATETQYF. In DNA form, the CDR3 reads TGTGCCAGCCTACTCGGGGGGGACGCAACAGAGACCCAGTACTTC.

The V and J genes are TRBV9 and TRBJ1-1, with D uncertain. The germline V gene has CDR1 SGDLS and CDR2 YYNGEE. This CDR3 has 15 amino acids. With 0 bases removed from V and 4 bases from J, the gap between germline ends came to 13 bases. The CDR3, as DNA: TGTGCCAGCAGCGTAGGGAGTCTCGTAGCCACTGAAGCTTTCTTT. It codes for CASSVGSLVATEAFF.

The chain uses TRBV4-1 and TRBJ1-5, with 7 bases lining up with TRBD1. Germline assignment: CDR1 MGHRA and CDR2 YSYEKL. CDR3 length: 15 residues. The V segment lost 5 bases and the J segment 7 bases; nucleotides outside the gene matches: 11. The DNA for the CDR3 is TGCGCCAGCAGCTCGACGACAGGGTCGGCGCAGCCCCAGCATTTT. Protein: CASSSTTGSAQPQHF.

The V gene is TRBV7-6, the J gene TRBJ2-7, with D maybe TRBD1 (5 bases). The CDR3 has 15 residues. The V and J ends lost 5 bases and 5 bases respectively, with 19 bases between them. Germline loops: CDR1 SGHVS, CDR2 FNYEAQ. CDR3 nucleotides: TGTGCCAGCAGCCCCACGAGTCAGGGTGTCCACGAGCAGTACTTC. Protein sequence: CASSPTSQGVHEQYF.